This TCR beta chain emerged from a study of T cells in narcolepsy. About the research overall: Patients with NT1 or NT2 and healthy control donors were enrolled.

On this clone: As yet, its antigen is unknown.

The CDR3 consists of 11 residues. Trimming left V 3 bases short and J 2 bases short, with 2 bases between. Germline V gene data show CDR1 as SQVTM and CDR2 as ANQGSEA. TCRdb keeps only in-frame clones here, not all; method: immunoSEQ multiplex PCR. The sample lists more than 7,500 clones, 61% occurring once. Overall study results and limits: Healthy controls reportedly lacked the autoreactive clonotypes serially found in patients' blood. Same-patient CSF and blood CD4+ T cell clonotypes included HCRT-specific and TRIB2-specific autoreactive ones.

The sample consisted of CD45RA- memory CD8+ T cells from PBMCs. This chain connects TRBV29-1 to TRBJ2-4, with no clear D. The TCR comes from a human donor with narcolepsy. The CDR3 DNA sequence: TGCAGCGTTGAGTCCAAAAACATTCAGTACTTC. As protein: CSVESKNIQYF. The full variable domain, with the rest looked up from reference TRBV29-1 and TRBJ2-4, is SAVISQKPSRDICQRGTSLTIQCQVDSQVTMMFWYRQQPGQSLTLIATANQGSEATYESGFVIDKFPISRPNLTFSTLTVSNMSPEDSSIYLCSVESKNIQYFGAGTRLSVL.